This T cell receptor beta chain appears in the sequencing data of a study of vaccination and CD4 T cells after COVID-19. On the study more broadly: Overlapping spike peptides served as the stimulus for the cells. These peptides came from SARS-CoV-2 and from the common cold coronaviruses HCoV-NL63, HCoV-OC43 and HCoV-229E.

The V segment lost 0 bases and the J segment 0 bases; nucleotides outside the gene matches: 4. Germline values: CDR1 DFQATT, CDR2 SNEGSKA (reference sequence). This CDR3 is 17 amino acids long. The treatment: roughly 11-day PBMC culture with coronavirus spike peptide pools or control peptides (ViraFEST assay). Cultured CD4+ T-cell DNA underwent Oncomine TCR Beta short-read sequencing. Genomic DNA was drawn out of CD4+ T cells grown in culture. TCRdb recomputed calls from the PCR reads with MiXCR, one row per CDR3 protein. Found here are under 20,000 distinct CDR3 sequences, 40% to 55% of them singletons; the top ten hold about 3%. Concerning this clonotype itself: Its cognate antigen is unknown.

The chain combines TRBV20-1 with TRBJ2-6, with TRBD1 matching 8 bases. The sample consisted of CD4+ T cells from blood, cultured in vitro, taken after SARS-CoV-2 vaccination. This receptor was taken from a human donor who had recovered from COVID-19. The CDR3 bases are TGCAGTGCTAGAGATGGAACAGGGGGCTCTGGGGCCAACGTCCTGACTTTC. It specifies CSARDGTGGSGANVLTF.